The subject of this entry is one TCR beta chain. Its antigen is as yet unknown. This sample was taken from a study of glioma-infiltrating T cells. Study details: Low-grade gliomas were grade II; glioblastomas were grade IV at initial diagnosis. Before surgery, glioma patients received dexamethasone for at most six days. Broader study findings: Gliomas, especially low-grade, showed above-expected tissue-blood divergence; non-neoplastic patients showed below. Very few CDR3 sequences were shared between tissue and blood.

Using RNA template, CDR3s of TCR alpha and beta were amplified with iRepertoire arm-PCR. In TCRdb, the multiplex PCR reads were re-called with MiXCR into one record per CDR3 protein. The data show about 380,000 distinct CDR3 sequences, roughly 41% seen once. The CDR3 loop spans 15 amino acids. V lost 6 bases to trimming and J lost 3 bases, with 14 bases between them. Germline loops: CDR1 MDHEN, CDR2 SYDVKM. The chain is built from TRBV28 and TRBJ1-4, with D possibly TRBD1 on 6 matching bases. The source material was glioma tissue, nonneoplastic brain tissue, or PBMCs (not recorded which). The TCR comes from a human donor with low-grade glioma or glioblastoma, undergoing nonglioma brain surgery, or in good health (not recorded which). CDR3 amino acids: CASSSSGASNEKLFF. The CDR3 DNA reads as TGTGCCAGCAGCAGTTCAGGGGCCTCTAATGAAAAACTGTTTTTT.